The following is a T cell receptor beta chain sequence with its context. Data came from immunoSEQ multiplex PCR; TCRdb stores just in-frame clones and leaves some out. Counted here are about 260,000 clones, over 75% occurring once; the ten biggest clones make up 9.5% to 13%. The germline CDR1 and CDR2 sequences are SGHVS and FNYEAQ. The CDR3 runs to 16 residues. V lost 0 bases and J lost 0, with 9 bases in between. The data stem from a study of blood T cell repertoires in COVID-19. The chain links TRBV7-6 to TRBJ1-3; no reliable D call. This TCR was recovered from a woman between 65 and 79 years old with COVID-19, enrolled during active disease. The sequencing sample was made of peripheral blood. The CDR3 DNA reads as TGTGCCAGCAGCTTAGCCACGTACTTCTCTGGAAACACCATATATTTT. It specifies CASSLATYFSGNTIYF.